The 23 T cell receptor beta chains below were found in one sample sequenced in a study of early T cells in non-severe SARS-CoV-2 infection. TCRdb called the 5' RACE reads again in MiXCR, with one record for every CDR3 protein. The sample has more than 35,000 distinct CDR3 sequences, roughly 3.9% seen once. Material for sequencing was whole blood. Every receptor here comes from an adult who was a healthcare worker with PCR-confirmed SARS-CoV-2 infection or an uninfected control (not recorded which).

The chain combines TRBV18 with TRBJ1-1; TRBD1 agrees at 7 bases. This CDR3 has 15 amino acids. With 5 bases clipped from V and 4 bases from J, the junction kept 10 bases outside the gene matches. Germline V CDR1 and CDR2: KGHSH, LQKENI. This CDR3 reads CASSRQGAGTTEAFF. In DNA, the CDR3 is TGTGCCAGCTCAAGACAGGGTGCGGGGACCACTGAAGCTTTCTTT.

This clonotype was counted many times. J is TRBJ2-7 and V is TRBV7-9; no firm D call. Germline V gene data show CDR1 as SEHNR and CDR2 as FQNEAQ (reference sequence). Trimming took 5 bases from V and 3 from J, leaving 8 bases between them. This CDR3 contains 12 residues. The chain's CDR3 is CASSPDGYEQYV. The CDR3, as DNA: TGTGCCAGCAGCCCGGACGGCTACGAGCAGTACGTC.

Many counts were recorded for this clonotype. This CDR3 is CASSFGTGSGELFF. The CDR3, as DNA: TGTGCCAGCAGCTTCGGGACAGGGTCCGGGGAGCTGTTTTTT. The chain carries TRBV7-3 and TRBJ2-2; 9 bases fit TRBD1. The CDR3 extends over 14 amino acids. Germline CDR1 SGHTA, CDR2 FQGTGA. Unmatched junction bases numbered 2, after V lost 3 bases and J lost 6 bases.

The V call is TRBV28, the J call TRBJ1-2, with D unresolved. Looked up from germline, CDR1 is MDHEN and CDR2 is SYDVKM. V was trimmed by 4 bases and J by 8 bases, leaving 11 bases between them. CDR3 length: 12 amino acids. The CDR3 reads CASSSPRAGYTF. CDR3 sequence (DNA): TGTGCCAGCAGTTCCCCCCGGGCAGGCTACACCTTC.

This clonotype was picked up many times. This chain connects TRBV7-8 to TRBJ2-3; D is unresolved. The CDR3 covers 12 residues. V lost 8 bases, J lost 3 bases, and 9 bases lay in between. Germline CDR1 reads SGHVS; CDR2 reads FQNEAQ. For the CDR3, the DNA is TGTGCCAGCTCTATAGTTACAGATACGCAGTATTTT. It codes for CASSIVTDTQYF.

In this sample, this clonotype turned up many times. V gene TRBV7-9 combines with J gene TRBJ2-3; D is perhaps TRBD2 (6 bases). Germline V gives CDR1 SEHNR, CDR2 FQNEAQ (reference sequence). CDR3 size: 14 residues. V was shortened by 3 bases and J by 2 bases, with 9 bases between the two germline ends. In DNA, the CDR3 is TGTGCCAGCAGCTTTGGAGGGCCCACAGATACGCAGTATTTT. It translates to CASSFGGPTDTQYF. Full variable domain (missing parts from reference TRBV7-9 and TRBJ2-3): DTGVSQNPRHKITKRGQNVTFRCDPISEHNRLYWYRQTLGQGPEFLTYFQNEAQLEKSRLLSDRFSAERPKGSFSTLEIQRTEQGDSAMYLCASSFGGPTDTQYFGPGTRLTVL.

There are many counts of this clonotype. The chain joins TRBV4-2 to TRBJ2-7; 7 bases are a match to TRBD2. The length of the CDR3 is 16 residues. J was trimmed by 4 bases and V by 0 bases; bases with no gene match: 9. Germline V CDR1 and CDR2: LGHNA, YNFKEQ. The CDR3 protein is CASSQDRYGEGYEQYF. The CDR3 coding sequence is TGTGCCAGCAGCCAAGATAGGTACGGGGAGGGTTACGAGCAGTACTTC.

At least ten counts were recorded for this clonotype. The chain has TRBV7-9 and TRBJ1-4; no firm D call. V was cut by 3 bases and J by 8 bases, with 13 bases left in between. This CDR3 spans 14 amino acids. Germline V gene data show CDR1 as SEHNR and CDR2 as FQNEAQ (reference sequence). The CDR3 DNA reads as TGTGCCAGCAGCTTGGTAGGGTCCGGAGAAAAACTGTTTTTT. Translating gives CASSLVGSGEKLFF. Full variable domain (rest looked up from reference TRBV7-9 and TRBJ1-4): DTGVSQNPRHKITKRGQNVTFRCDPISEHNRLYWYRQTLGQGPEFLTYFQNEAQLEKSRLLSDRFSAERPKGSFSTLEIQRTEQGDSAMYLCASSLVGSGEKLFFGSGTQLSVL.

This rearrangement joins TRBV7-9 to TRBJ1-5; D remains ambiguous. The CDR3 length is 13 residues. Per germline, CDR1 SEHNR and CDR2 FQNEAQ (reference sequence). Trimming stripped 1 base from V and 4 bases from J, with 5 bases between. CDR3 loop: CASSLVQNQPQHF. The DNA for the CDR3 is TGTGCCAGCAGCTTAGTACAGAATCAGCCCCAGCATTTT.

At least ten counts were recorded for this clonotype. The V and J genes are TRBV25-1 and TRBJ2-7, with unresolved D. V lost 2 bases and J 5 bases, leaving 22 bases between the germline ends. Per germline, CDR1 MGHDK and CDR2 SYGVNS. CDR3 length: 17 residues. CDR3 nucleotides: TGTGCCAGCAGTGAACCCGTATCTGGCGTTACGACCGACGAGCAGTACTTC. Protein sequence: CASSEPVSGVTTDEQYF.

This clonotype was seen repeatedly, ten times or more. A read error may account for a junction end that differs from germline. This chain connects TRBV5-6 to TRBJ2-6, with TRBD1 as a possible D gene (5 bases). The CDR3 has 16 amino acids. Germline-derived CDR1 and CDR2 are SGHDT and YYEEEE. The CDR3 loop is CASIPLGYSGANVLIF. The CDR3 DNA reads TGTGCCAGCATCCCCCTAGGGTATTCTGGGGCCAACGTCCTGATTTTC.

This clonotype was seen many times. CDR3 amino acids: CASSLAQYQPQHF. The DNA of the CDR3 is TGTGCCAGCAGCTTAGCACAGTATCAGCCCCAGCATTTT. J is TRBJ1-5 and V is TRBV7-2; D remains ambiguous. V was clipped by 0 bases and J by 5 bases, with 5 bases between them. The CDR3 is made up of 13 amino acids. Germline V gene lookup returns CDR1 SGHTA and CDR2 FQGNSA.

This clonotype appeared a few times. The V gene is TRBV29-1, the J gene TRBJ2-7, with D maybe TRBD2 (5 bases). Per germline, CDR1 SQVTM and CDR2 ANQGSEA. The CDR3 loop spans 14 amino acids. V was pared by 0 bases and J by 7 bases, with 16 bases between. CDR3 bases: TGCAGCGTTGAAGATGCGATAAAACCGGGGGAGCAGTACTTC. Its protein product is CSVEDAIKPGEQYF.

This clonotype came up many times. The chain recombines TRBV24-1 with TRBJ2-3; no clear D gene. The CDR3 runs to 12 residues. CDR1 is KGHDR, CDR2 SFDVKD, per germline. V was shortened by 7 bases and J by 5 bases, with 9 bases between the two germline ends. CDR3 DNA: TGTGCCACCAGCCGGGCCGGAGATACGCAGTATTTT. It specifies CATSRAGDTQYF.

This clonotype was seen many times. The rearrangement joins TRBV10-3 to TRBJ2-1; TRBD2 matches at 9 bases. Germline values: CDR1 ENHRY, CDR2 SYGVKD. V shed 0 bases and J 5 bases; nucleotides not matched to a gene: 5. This CDR3 comprises 16 residues. CDR3 nucleotides: TGTGCCATCAGTGAGTCGTTGGCGGGAGGGGACAATGAGCAGTTCTTC. Protein sequence: CAISESLAGGDNEQFF.

This clonotype was found many times. This chain joins TRBV18 and TRBJ2-3, with TRBD1 matching over 8 bases. The ends lost 3 bases at V and 2 bases at J; junction bases unmatched: 7. This CDR3 has 16 amino acids. Germline V gene lookup returns CDR1 KGHSH and CDR2 LQKENI. The CDR3 bases are TGTGCCAGCTCACCGCTGGGACAGGTGGACACAGATACGCAGTATTTT. Translated, it gives CASSPLGQVDTDTQYF.

This clonotype was picked up many times. CDR3 nucleotides: TGCGCCAGCAGCATTCGGGACAGCTCTACCTACGAGCAGTACTTC. Protein: CASSIRDSSTYEQYF. The chain recombines TRBV5-1 with TRBJ2-7, with 7 nucleotides matching TRBD1. The ends lost 4 bases at V and 2 bases at J; junction bases unmatched: 9. This CDR3 contains 15 residues. Germline V gene sequence: CDR1 SGHRS, CDR2 YFSETQ.

J is TRBJ2-3 and V is TRBV11-3, with D possibly being TRBD1 or TRBD2 (7 bases each). CDR3 size: 16 residues. Germline values: CDR1 SGHNT, CDR2 YENEEA. V lost 6 bases to trimming and J lost 0 bases, with 16 bases between them. The CDR3 sequence is CASRPREGQSTDTQYF. The CDR3 DNA is TGTGCCAGCAGGCCTAGGGAGGGACAGAGCACAGATACGCAGTATTTT.

The rearrangement joins TRBV29-1 to TRBJ1-5; no reliable D call. CDR1 is SQVTM and CDR2 is ANQGSEA in the germline V gene. V lost 5 bases to trimming and J lost 5 bases, with 13 bases between them. The CDR3 is made up of 13 amino acids. The CDR3 sequence is CSVQYAKDQPQHF. The CDR3 DNA sequence: TGCAGCGTTCAATATGCCAAAGATCAGCCCCAGCATTTT.

This clonotype was observed many times. The chain uses TRBV6-2 or TRBV6-3 and TRBJ1-2, with D tentatively TRBD1 (5 bases). Germline loops: CDR1 MNHEY, CDR2 SVGEGT. This CDR3 spans 20 amino acids. V was shortened by 4 bases and J by 0 bases, with 27 bases between the two germline ends. The CDR3 coding sequence is TGTGCCAGCAGTTCCCAGGGAATCGTAAAGTCATTATCTACTAACTATGGCTACACCTTC. It translates to CASSSQGIVKSLSTNYGYTF.

The sample holds many counts of this clonotype. The chain carries TRBV20-1 and TRBJ2-7; possibly TRBD2 for D (6 bases). There are 15 residues in the CDR3. Germline V gene lookup returns CDR1 DFQATT and CDR2 SNEGSKA (reference sequence). Trimming removed 0 bases from V and 5 bases from J, with 17 bases in between. Here the CDR3 reads CSARDTRRASHEQYF. The CDR3 DNA is TGCAGTGCTAGAGATACACGGAGGGCCTCTCACGAGCAGTACTTC.

This sequence joins TRBV20-1 and TRBJ2-4; 13 bases agree with TRBD2. V shed 6 bases, J shed 0 bases, and the junction held 5 bases outside the gene matches. The CDR3 consists of 16 residues. Per the germline V gene, CDR1 is DFQATT and CDR2 is SNEGSKA (reference sequence). CDR3 sequence (DNA): TGCAGTGCAGGACTAGCGGGAGATCTAGCCAAAAACATTCAGTACTTC. Translating gives CSAGLAGDLAKNIQYF.

The table lists this clonotype with many counts. The V and J genes are TRBV6-4 and TRBJ2-2; possibly TRBD1 or TRBD2 for D (5 bases each). The V gene's germline CDR1 is MRHNA and CDR2 SNTAGT. V dropped 2 bases and J dropped 3 bases, with 7 bases sitting between them. CDR3 size: 14 residues. CDR3 in DNA: TGTGCCAGCAGTGACGGGGGACACACCGGGGAGCTGTTTTTT. Amino acids: CASSDGGHTGELFF.